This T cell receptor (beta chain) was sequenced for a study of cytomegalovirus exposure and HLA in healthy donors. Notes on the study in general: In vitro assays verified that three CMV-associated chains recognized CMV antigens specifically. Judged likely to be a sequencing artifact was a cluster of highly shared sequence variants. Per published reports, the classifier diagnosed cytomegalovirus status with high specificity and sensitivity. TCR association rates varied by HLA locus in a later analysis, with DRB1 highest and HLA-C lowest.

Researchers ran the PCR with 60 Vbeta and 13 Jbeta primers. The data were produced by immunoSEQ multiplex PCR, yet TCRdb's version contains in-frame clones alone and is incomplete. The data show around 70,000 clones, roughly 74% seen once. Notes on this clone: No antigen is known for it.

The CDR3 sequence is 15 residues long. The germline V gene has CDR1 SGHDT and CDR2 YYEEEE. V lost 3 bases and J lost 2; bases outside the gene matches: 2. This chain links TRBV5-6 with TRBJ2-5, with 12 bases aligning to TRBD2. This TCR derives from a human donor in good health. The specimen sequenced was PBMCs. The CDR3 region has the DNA TGTGCCAGCAGCTCCGGACTAGCGGGACAAGAGACCCAGTACTTC. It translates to CASSSGLAGQETQYF.